The T cell receptor beta chain described here comes from a study of OX40 agonist ivuxolimab in advanced cancers. In the study overall: Ivuxolimab, an agonistic anti-OX40 (CD134) antibody, was given to patients. Findings of the study overall: The investigators did not determine what antigen specificity the expanded peripheral T cells had. Also present in some nonresponders was a low level of normalized T-cell clonal expansion. Among T cells, CD8+ cells averaged more expanded clones than CD4+ cells.

Measured with immunoSEQ multiplex PCR; TCRdb has only the in-frame clones, and not every one. Here the sample spans some 130,000 clones, roughly nine tenths being singletons. On this clone: Its antigen is unknown.

Germline-derived CDR1 and CDR2 are SGHDN and FVKESK. V lost 4 bases and J lost 8, with 12 bases in between. This CDR3 comprises 13 residues. The sequence came from an adult with an advanced solid tumor such as melanoma, head and neck, liver or kidney cancer. The source material was CD4+ or CD8+ T cells sorted from blood, sampled in a trial of the OX40 agonist ivuxolimab. The chain has TRBV14 and TRBJ2-4, with a possible D match to TRBD2 (5 bases). The CDR3 DNA reads TGTGCCAGCAGCCCAATCCGGGGAGACATTCAGTACTTC. It specifies CASSPIRGDIQYF.